This T cell receptor beta chain was captured by sequencing in a study of liver allograft versus peripheral blood T cells. Looking at the study overall: Repertoires from peripheral blood of liver transplant recipients were compared with those inside their transplanted livers.

TCRdb itself ran the reads through MiXCR, one entry per CDR3 protein. The sample holds approximately 5,300 distinct CDR3 sequences, over 15% seen once. Points from the study as a whole: As reported, T cell receptor repertoires inside liver allografts differed from those present in peripheral blood.

Germline CDR1 and CDR2: SGHTA and FQGTGA. This CDR3 comprises 15 residues. The ends lost 4 bases at V and 10 bases at J; junction bases unmatched: 9. Notes on this clonotype: Antigen: not known.

The sequence derives from a human patient who had a liver transplant. Some of the T cells might come from the graft donor. This chain connects TRBV7-3 to TRBJ2-1; TRBD2 agrees at 11 bases. CDR3: CASSSQGTSGKEQFF. In DNA, the CDR3 is TGTGCCAGCAGCTCCCAAGGGACTAGCGGAAAAGAGCAGTTCTTC.